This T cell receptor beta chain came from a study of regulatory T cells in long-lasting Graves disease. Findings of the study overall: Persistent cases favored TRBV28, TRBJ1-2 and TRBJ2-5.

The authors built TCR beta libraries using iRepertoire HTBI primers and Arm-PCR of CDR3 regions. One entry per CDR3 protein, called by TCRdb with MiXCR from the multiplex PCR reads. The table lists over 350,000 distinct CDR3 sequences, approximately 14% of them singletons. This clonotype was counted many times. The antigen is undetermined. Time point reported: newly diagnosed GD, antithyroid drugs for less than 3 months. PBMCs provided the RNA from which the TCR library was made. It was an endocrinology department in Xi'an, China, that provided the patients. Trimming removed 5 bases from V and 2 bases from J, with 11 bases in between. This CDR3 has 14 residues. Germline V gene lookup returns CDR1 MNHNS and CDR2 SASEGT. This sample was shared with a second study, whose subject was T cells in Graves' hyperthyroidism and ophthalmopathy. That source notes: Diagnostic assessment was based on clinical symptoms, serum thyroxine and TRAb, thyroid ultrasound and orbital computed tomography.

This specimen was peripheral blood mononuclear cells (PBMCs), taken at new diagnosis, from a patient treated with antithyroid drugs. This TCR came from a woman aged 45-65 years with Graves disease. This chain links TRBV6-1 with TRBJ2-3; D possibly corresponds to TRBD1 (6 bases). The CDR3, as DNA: TGTGCCAGCAGTTCGACAGGCACCACAGATACGCAGTATTTT. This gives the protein CASSSTGTTDTQYF.